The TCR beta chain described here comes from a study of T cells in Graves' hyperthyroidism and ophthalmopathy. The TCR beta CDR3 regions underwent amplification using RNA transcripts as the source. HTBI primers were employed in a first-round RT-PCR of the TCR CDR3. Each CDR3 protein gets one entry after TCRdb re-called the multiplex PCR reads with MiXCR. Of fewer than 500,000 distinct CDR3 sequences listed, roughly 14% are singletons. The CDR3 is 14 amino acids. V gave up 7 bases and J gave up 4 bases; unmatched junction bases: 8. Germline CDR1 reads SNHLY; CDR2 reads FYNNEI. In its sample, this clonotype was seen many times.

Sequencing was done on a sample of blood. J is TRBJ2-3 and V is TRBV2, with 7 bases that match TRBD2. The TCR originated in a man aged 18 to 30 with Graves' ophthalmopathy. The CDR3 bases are TGTGCCAGCAATGAGGGAGGGATGCCAGATACGCAGTATTTT. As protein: CASNEGGMPDTQYF.